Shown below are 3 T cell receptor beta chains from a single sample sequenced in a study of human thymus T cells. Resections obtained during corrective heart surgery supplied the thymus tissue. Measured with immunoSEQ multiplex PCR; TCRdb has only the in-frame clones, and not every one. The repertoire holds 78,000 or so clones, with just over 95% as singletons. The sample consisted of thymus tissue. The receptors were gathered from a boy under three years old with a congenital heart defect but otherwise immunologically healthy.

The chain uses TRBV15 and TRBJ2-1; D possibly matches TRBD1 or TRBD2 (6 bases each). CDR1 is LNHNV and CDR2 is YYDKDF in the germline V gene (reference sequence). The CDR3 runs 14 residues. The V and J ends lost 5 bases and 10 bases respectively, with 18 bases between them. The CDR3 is CATSPPRGAREQFF. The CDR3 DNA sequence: TGTGCCACCAGCCCACCTAGGGGGGCGCGGGAGCAGTTCTTC. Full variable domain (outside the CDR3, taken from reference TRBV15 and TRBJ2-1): DAMVIQNPRYQVTQFGKPVTLSCSQTLNHNVMYWYQQKSSQAPKLLFHYYDKDFNNEADTPDNFQSRRPNTSFCFLDIRSPGLGDTAMYLCATSPPRGAREQFFGPGTRLTVL.

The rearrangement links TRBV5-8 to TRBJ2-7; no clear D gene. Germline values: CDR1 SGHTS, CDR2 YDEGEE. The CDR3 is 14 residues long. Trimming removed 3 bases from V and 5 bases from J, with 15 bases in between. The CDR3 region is CASSSSKGRDEQYF. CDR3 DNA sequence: TGTGCCAGCAGCTCATCAAAGGGTCGGGACGAGCAGTACTTC.

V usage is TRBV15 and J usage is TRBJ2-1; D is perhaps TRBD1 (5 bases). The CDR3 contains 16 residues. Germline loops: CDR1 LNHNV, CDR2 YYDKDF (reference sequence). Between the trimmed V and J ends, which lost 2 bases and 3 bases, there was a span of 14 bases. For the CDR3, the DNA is TGTGCCACCAGCAGAAGGGGATCCTTTTTCTACAATGAGCAGTTCTTC. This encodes CATSRRGSFFYNEQFF. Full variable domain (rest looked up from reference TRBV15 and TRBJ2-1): DAMVIQNPRYQVTQFGKPVTLSCSQTLNHNVMYWYQQKSSQAPKLLFHYYDKDFNNEADTPDNFQSRRPNTSFCFLDIRSPGLGDTAMYLCATSRRGSFFYNEQFFGPGTRLTVL.